This TCR beta chain was observed in a study of response to subunit inactivated influenza vaccine. TCRdb reanalysed the RT-PCR reads using MiXCR and keeps one entry per CDR3 protein. The sample lists hundreds of thousands of distinct CDR3 sequences, 13% to 15% occurring once. V lost 4 bases and J lost 2, with 21 bases in between. Looked up from germline, CDR1 is MNHEY and CDR2 is SVGEGT. This CDR3 contains 17 residues. Whole-study results and caveats: T cells newly recruited by each seasonal influenza vaccination are few, the authors suggested.

This clonotype has a handful of counts. What it recognizes is unknown. The TCR was taken from a man over 45 who received an inactivated influenza vaccine. The source was PBMCs from blood, collected 14 to 15 days before vaccination. This chain joins TRBV6-2 or TRBV6-3 and TRBJ2-7; D remains ambiguous. CDR3 sequence: CASSFNPISRIAYEQYF. CDR3 nucleotides: TGTGCCAGCAGTTTCAACCCAATTTCCAGGATCGCCTACGAGCAGTACTTC.